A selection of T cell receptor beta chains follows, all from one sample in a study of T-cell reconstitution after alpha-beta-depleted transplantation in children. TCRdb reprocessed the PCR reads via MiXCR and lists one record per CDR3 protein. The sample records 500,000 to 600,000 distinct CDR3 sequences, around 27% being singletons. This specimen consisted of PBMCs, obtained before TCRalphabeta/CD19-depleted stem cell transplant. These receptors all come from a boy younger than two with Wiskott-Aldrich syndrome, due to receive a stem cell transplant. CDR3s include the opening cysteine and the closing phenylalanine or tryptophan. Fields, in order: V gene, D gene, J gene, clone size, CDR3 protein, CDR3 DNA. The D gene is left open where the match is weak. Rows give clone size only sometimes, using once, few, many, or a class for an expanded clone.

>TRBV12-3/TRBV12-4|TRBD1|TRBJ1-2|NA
CASSPGTAYGYTF
TGTGCCAGCAGTCCTGGGACAGCCTATGGCTACACCTTC
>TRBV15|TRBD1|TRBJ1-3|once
CATSRDPQGASGNTIYF
TGTGCCACCAGCAGAGATCCGCAGGGGGCTTCTGGAAACACCATATATTTT
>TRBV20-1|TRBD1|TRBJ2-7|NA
CSAREGQGGYYEQYF
TGCAGTGCTAGAGAAGGACAGGGGGGATACTACGAGCAGTACTTC
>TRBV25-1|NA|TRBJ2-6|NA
CASDRSGANVLTF
TGTGCCAGTGACAGATCTGGGGCCAACGTCCTGACTTTC
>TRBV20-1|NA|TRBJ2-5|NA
CSASGNQETQYF
TGCAGTGCTAGCGGCAACCAAGAGACCCAGTACTTC
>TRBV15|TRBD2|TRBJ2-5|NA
CATSRDSLAGGSFTQYF
TGTGCCACCAGCAGAGATTCTCTAGCGGGCGGATCCTTCACCCAGTACTTC
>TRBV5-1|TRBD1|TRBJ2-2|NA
CASSFGQGYTGELFF
TGCGCCAGCAGCTTTGGACAGGGTTACACCGGGGAGCTGTTTTTT
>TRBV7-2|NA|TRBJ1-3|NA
CASSLGWGGSRFSGNTIYF
TGTGCCAGCAGCCTAGGCTGGGGGGGCTCCAGATTCTCTGGAAACACCATATATTTT
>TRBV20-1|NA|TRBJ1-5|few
CSARDQGQPQHF
TGCAGTGCTAGAGATCAGGGGCAGCCCCAGCATTTT
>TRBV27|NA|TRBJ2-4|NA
CASSLSKGSRNIQYF
TGTGCCAGCAGTTTATCGAAAGGTAGCAGAAACATTCAGTACTTC
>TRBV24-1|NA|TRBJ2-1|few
CATSGRRAGDNEQFF
TGTGCCACCAGTGGCAGGAGGGCCGGGGACAATGAGCAGTTCTTC
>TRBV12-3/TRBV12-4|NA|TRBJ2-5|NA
CASSLVPSKETQYF
TGTGCCAGCAGTTTGGTCCCTTCAAAGGAGACCCAGTACTTC
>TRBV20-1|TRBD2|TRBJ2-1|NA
CSAGGSFYNEQFF
TGCAGTGCCGGCGGGAGCTTCTACAATGAGCAGTTCTTC
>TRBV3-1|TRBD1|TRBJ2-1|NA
CASSQPGQGINEQFF
TGTGCCAGCAGCCAACCGGGACAGGGAATCAATGAGCAGTTCTTC
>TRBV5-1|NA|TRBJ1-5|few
CASSLPTHDQPQHF
TGCGCCAGCAGCTTGCCCACACATGATCAGCCCCAGCATTTT
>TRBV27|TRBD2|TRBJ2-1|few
CASSSGHTRGEQFF
TGTGCCAGCAGTTCAGGACATACGCGGGGGGAGCAGTTCTTC
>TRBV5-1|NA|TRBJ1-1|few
CASSLTGYDTEAFF
TGCGCCAGCAGCTTGACAGGGTACGACACTGAAGCTTTCTTT
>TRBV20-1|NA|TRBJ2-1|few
CSARVFSQGYNEQFF
TGCAGTGCTAGAGTATTCAGCCAGGGGTACAATGAGCAGTTCTTC
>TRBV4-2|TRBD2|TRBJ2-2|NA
CASSQDLLAGFTGELFF
TGTGCCAGCAGCCAAGATCTACTAGCGGGGTTCACCGGGGAGCTGTTTTTT
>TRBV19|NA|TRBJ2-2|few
CASSPQRNTGELFF
TGTGCCAGTAGCCCCCAGCGGAACACCGGGGAGCTGTTTTTT